This passage covers 17 T cell receptor beta chains from one sample sequenced in a study of CD8 T cells in Susac syndrome (dated by TCRdb to between 2018 and 2020). Library preparation employed the immunoSEQ multiplex PCR assay. RNA was extracted using the RNeasy kit, and roughly 0.5 to 1 microgram was reverse transcribed with random hexamers. TCRdb passed the public sequencing reads through fastp at Q25 and MiXCR, retaining productive beta sequences. All rows with the same CDR3 protein become a single entry with the most common DNA and genes. This sample comprises some 200,000 distinct CDR3 sequences, approximately 94% of them detected only once. The ten largest account for approximately 0.1% of the sample. Sequencing input: CD4+ T cells from PBMCs. These receptors were obtained from a human donor in good health.

The chain is built from TRBV20-1 and TRBJ2-1; the D gene is possibly TRBD2 (5 bases). Germline V lookup: CDR1 DFQATT, CDR2 SNEGSKA (reference sequence). The CDR3 length is 11 residues. Trimming shortened V by 7 bases and J by 8 bases, and 12 bases separated the two germline ends. The CDR3 region is CSGQRVDEQFF. The CDR3 DNA reads TGCAGTGGTCAGAGGGTAGATGAGCAGTTCTTC.

The gene calls are TRBV20-1 and TRBJ2-1, with 10 positions matching TRBD2. Germline V gene lookup returns CDR1 DFQATT and CDR2 SNEGSKA (reference sequence). CDR3 size: 16 residues. V lost 2 bases and J lost 2; bases outside the gene matches: 6. CDR3 sequence: CSARLLSGRAYNEQFF. The CDR3 DNA follows: TGCAGTGCTAGACTACTGAGCGGGAGGGCCTACAATGAGCAGTTCTTC.

The gene calls are TRBV29-1 and TRBJ1-2, with 7 bases identical to TRBD1. Germline-derived CDR1 and CDR2 are SQVTM and ANQGSEA. With V trimmed by 5 bases and J by 8 bases, 8 bases remained unmatched. This CDR3 spans 12 amino acids. CDR3 amino acids: CSVPTGAEGYTF. The CDR3 nucleotides are TGCAGCGTTCCCACAGGGGCGGAGGGCTACACCTTC.

The chain uses TRBV18 and TRBJ2-7, with D perhaps TRBD1 (5 bases). CDR1 KGHSH and CDR2 LQKENI come from the germline V gene. V was pared by 6 bases and J by 4 bases, with 13 bases between. The CDR3 loop spans 13 amino acids. CDR3 region: CASSLVQDYEQYF. CDR3 nucleotide sequence: TGTGCCAGCTCCTTGGTACAGGATTACGAGCAGTACTTC.

This clonotype was counted between two and nine times. V is TRBV27 and J is TRBJ2-3, with a tentative D call TRBD1 (6 bases). Between the trimmed V and J ends, which lost 4 bases and 2 bases, there was a span of 10 bases. This CDR3 contains 14 residues. CDR1 and CDR2 from the germline V gene are MNHEY and SMNVEV (reference sequence). CDR3 region: CASSSRDTTDTQYF. The DNA of the CDR3 is TGTGCCAGCAGTTCAAGGGACACCACAGATACGCAGTATTTT.

The chain recombines TRBV29-1 with TRBJ2-7; D not resolved. The CDR3 length is 11 residues. CDR1 SQVTM and CDR2 ANQGSEA come from the germline V gene. V was clipped by 4 bases and J by 3 bases, with 7 bases between them. CDR3 region: CSVAPGYEQYF. In nucleotides, the CDR3 is TGCAGCGTTGCGCCTGGCTACGAGCAGTACTTC.

The chain is built from TRBV29-1 and TRBJ1-5, with D hard to call. Germline V gene lookup returns CDR1 SQVTM and CDR2 ANQGSEA. The CDR3 length is 13 residues. V lost 6 bases, J lost 2 bases, and 11 bases lay in between. CDR3: CSVDPGGNQPQHF. CDR3 bases: TGCAGCGTGGACCCTGGGGGCAATCAGCCCCAGCATTTT.

The chain carries TRBV28 and TRBJ2-3, with D possibly being TRBD1 (5 bases). The germline V gene encodes CDR1 MDHEN and CDR2 SYDVKM. V lost 2 bases and J 5 bases, leaving 17 bases between the germline ends. The CDR3 is 16 residues long. In DNA form, the CDR3 reads TGTGCCAGCAGTTTAACCCAATCCAGGGCGAGAGATACGCAGTATTTT. It encodes CASSLTQSRARDTQYF.

CDR3 in DNA: TGTGCCAGCAGGGCGGCGGGAGTAACAGAGACCCAGTACTTC. Its protein product is CASRAAGVTETQYF. The rearrangement uses TRBV28 and TRBJ2-5; 7 bases fit TRBD2. This CDR3 is 14 amino acids long. Per the germline V gene, CDR1 is MDHEN and CDR2 is SYDVKM. Trimming at V came to 6 bases and at J to 4 bases, leaving 8 bases not matched to a gene. The variable domain in full, completed from reference TRBV28 and TRBJ2-5, reads DVKVTQSSRYLVKRTGEKVFLECVQDMDHENMFWYRQDPGLGLRLIYFSYDVKMKEKGDIPEGYSVSREKKERFSLILESASTNQTSMYLCASRAAGVTETQYFGPGTRLLVL.

This chain joins TRBV2 and TRBJ2-7; 11 bases match TRBD2. Germline CDR1 SNHLY, CDR2 FYNNEI. V trimming: 6 bases; J trimming: 3 bases; junction bases outside the gene matches: 7. The CDR3 contains 15 residues. DNA of the CDR3: TGTGCCAGCAGCAATACCGGGACTAGCGGCTACGAGCAGTACTTC. Protein product: CASSNTGTSGYEQYF.

CDR3 DNA: TGTGCCAGCAGCCCCTCCACCTACACAGATACGCAGTATTTT. As protein: CASSPSTYTDTQYF. The rearrangement links TRBV7-2 to TRBJ2-3; D unclear. Deletions cut 5 bases from V and 2 bases from J, with 11 bases between. Germline-derived CDR1 and CDR2 are SGHTA and FQGNSA. The CDR3 extends over 14 amino acids.

The CDR3: CAWSVGQAHEQYF. The DNA for the CDR3 is TGTGCCTGGAGTGTAGGACAGGCTCACGAGCAGTACTTC. This chain uses TRBV30 with TRBJ2-7; 7 nucleotides match TRBD1. Losses at the gene ends were 0 bases for V and 5 bases for J; bases not matched to a gene: 4. The CDR3 runs 13 residues. In germline, CDR1 is GTSNPN, CDR2 SVGIG (reference sequence).

This chain links TRBV7-2 with TRBJ2-7, with a possible D match to TRBD1 (6 bases). This CDR3 has 15 residues. Per the germline V gene, CDR1 is SGHTA and CDR2 is FQGNSA. Trimming removed 5 bases from V and 4 bases from J, with 18 bases in between. The CDR3 loop is CASSKRTVTGYEQYF. For the CDR3, the DNA is TGTGCCAGCAGCAAGAGGACAGTAACGGGGTACGAGCAGTACTTC.

The chain combines TRBV30 with TRBJ2-1; D remains ambiguous. The CDR3 sequence is 11 residues long. Germline V gene lookup returns CDR1 GTSNPN and CDR2 SVGIG (reference sequence). Trimming took off 1 base at V and 7 bases at J, with 5 bases between the two ends. The CDR3: CAWSGSNEQFF. The CDR3 nucleotides are TGTGCCTGGAGTGGCTCGAATGAGCAGTTCTTC.

This chain joins TRBV20-1 and TRBJ2-3; TRBD2 matches 7 bases. There are 16 residues in the CDR3. Looked up from germline, CDR1 is DFQATT and CDR2 is SNEGSKA (reference sequence). Losses at the gene ends were 6 bases for V and 2 bases for J; bases not matched to a gene: 14. In DNA, the CDR3 is TGCAGTGCCCCTTTACGAGCTAGCGGATTCACAGATACGCAGTATTTT. Residues: CSAPLRASGFTDTQYF.

The CDR3, as DNA: TGTGCCAGCAGCTTAGCGACAGGCCGGGGAACTGAAGCTTTCTTT. It translates to CASSLATGRGTEAFF. V and J are TRBV7-9 and TRBJ1-1; weak D call: TRBD1 (6 bases). From germline, CDR1 is SEHNR and CDR2 FQNEAQ (reference sequence). Deletions cut 0 bases from V and 5 bases from J, with 13 bases between. The length of the CDR3 is 15 residues.

The chain combines TRBV29-1 with TRBJ1-2, with D hard to call. CDR3 size: 13 residues. Germline V CDR1 and CDR2: SQVTM, ANQGSEA. Trimming took off 3 bases at V and 0 bases at J, with 8 bases between the two ends. Here the CDR3 DNA reads TGCAGCGTTGAGGCAGCAGCTAACTATGGCTACACCTTC. Translation gives CSVEAAANYGYTF.